Presented here are 6 T cell receptor beta chains from one specimen sequenced in a study of T cell changes during pregnancy in multiple sclerosis. Produced via immunoSEQ multiplex PCR; TCRdb's table is partial and in-frame only. Of some 74,000 clones in the sample, 80% to 95% were seen once. The sequencing used peripheral blood, collected before pregnancy. The receptors were sampled from a female donor with multiple sclerosis, enrolled in a pregnancy study.

The count of this clone is one. Its ends do not fully match the called genes, so a read error is possible. The chain links TRBV6-1 to TRBJ2-5; 13 bases agree with TRBD2. This CDR3 has 15 residues. CDR1 MNHNS and CDR2 SASEGT come from the germline V gene. CDR3 nucleotides: TGTACCAGCAGTGAACTAGCGGGAGGGCAAGAGACCCAGTACTTC. It yields the protein CTSSELAGGQETQYF.

This chain uses TRBV29-1 with TRBJ2-3; 7 bases are shared with TRBD2. CDR3 size: 12 residues. V lost 2 bases to trimming and J lost 4 bases; unmatched junction nucleotides: 0. Looked up from germline, CDR1 is SQVTM and CDR2 is ANQGSEA. CDR3 residues: CSVERGADTQYF. DNA for the CDR3: TGCAGCGTTGAACGGGGGGCAGATACGCAGTATTTT.

The J gene is TRBJ1-1, the V gene TRBV5-4; D gene ambiguous. CDR3 length: 13 residues. Germline CDR1 SGHNT, CDR2 YYREEE (reference sequence). Trimming stripped 4 bases from V and 11 bases from J, with 18 bases between. CDR3 protein: CASSLGLNAFAFF. The CDR3 DNA follows: TGTGCCAGCAGCCTGGGCCTGAACGCGTTTGCTTTCTTT.

The chain employs TRBV30 and TRBJ2-7; TRBD2 aligns across 10 bases. Trimming removed 4 bases from V and 8 bases from J; junction bases left unmatched: 17. The length of the CDR3 is 16 residues. Germline V gene data show CDR1 as GTSNPN and CDR2 as SVGIG (reference sequence). The CDR3 is CAWIPRLAGRGRQQYF. The CDR3 DNA reads TGTGCCTGGATCCCGCGACTAGCGGGCCGGGGACGGCAGCAGTACTTC. Together with reference TRBV30 and TRBJ2-7, the CDR3 gives the full variable domain: SQTIHQWPATLVQPVGSPLSLECTVEGTSNPNLYWYRQAAGRGLQLLFYSVGIGQISSEVPQNLSASRPQDRQFILSSKKLLLSDSGFYLCAWIPRLAGRGRQQYFGPGTRLTVT.

The genes are TRBV18 and TRBJ2-7; 8 bases agree with TRBD1. Germline-derived CDR1 and CDR2 are KGHSH and LQKENI. Trimming removed 5 bases from V and 3 bases from J; junction bases left unmatched: 9. The CDR3 sequence is 15 residues long. CDR3 coding DNA: TGTGCCAGCTCATCCGGGACAGGAGGACACTACGAGCAGTACTTC. The encoded protein is CASSSGTGGHYEQYF.

V is TRBV5-4 and J is TRBJ2-7; 14 bases are shared with TRBD2. The germline CDR1 and CDR2 sequences are SGHNT and YYREEE (reference sequence). The trim removed 4 bases at V and 5 bases at J, leaving 5 bases unmatched. The CDR3 spans 15 residues. The CDR3 region is CASSGGLAGGNEQYF. As DNA, the CDR3 is TGTGCCAGCAGCGGCGGACTAGCGGGAGGAAACGAGCAGTACTTC.